The 18 T cell receptor beta chains reported below all come from one sample, sequenced in a study of glioma-infiltrating T cells after dendritic cell vaccination. The time point is: after dendritic cell vaccination, including at tumor progression/relapse. Data came from immunoSEQ multiplex PCR; TCRdb stores just in-frame clones and leaves some out. In the table there are roughly 85,000 clones, approximately 81% of which are singletons. The input for sequencing was blood, taken after dendritic cell vaccination. The receptors shown here come from a human donor with glioblastoma.

This chain uses TRBV4-3 with TRBJ2-7, with TRBD2 matching 7 bases. Germline CDR1 is LGHNA and CDR2 is YSLEER. The CDR3 spans 14 residues. The J segment lost 6 bases and the V segment lost 4 bases, leaving 9 bases of the junction unmatched. The CDR3 DNA is TGCGCCAGCAGCCCACAACAAGGGGAGGGCGAGCAGTACTTC. It encodes CASSPQQGEGEQYF.

The chain uses TRBV6-1 and TRBJ2-6; D is undetermined. Per germline, CDR1 MNHNS and CDR2 SASEGT. Trimming removed 10 bases from V and 1 base from J, with 5 bases in between. CDR3 length equals 12 residues. The CDR3 nucleotides read TGTGCCACCTCGTCTGGGGCCAACGTCCTGACTTTC. Translation: CATSSGANVLTF.

The CDR3 DNA sequence: TGTGCCATCAGTGAGAGGGCGGGAGATACGCAGTATTTT. It is translated as CAISERAGDTQYF. This chain links TRBV10-3 with TRBJ2-3; a possible D gene is TRBD2 (5 bases). Trimming removed 2 bases at V and 5 bases at J, with 8 bases between. Per the germline V gene, CDR1 is ENHRY and CDR2 is SYGVKD. The CDR3 has 13 residues.

The chain carries TRBV6-5 and TRBJ1-1, with D tentatively TRBD1 (5 bases). Trimming left V 2 bases short and J 9 bases short, with 10 bases between. Germline CDR1 MNHEY, CDR2 SVGAGI. The CDR3 loop spans 12 amino acids. The CDR3 DNA sequence: TGTGCCAGCAGTTACGGGGGGACCCAAGCTTTCTTT. It encodes CASSYGGTQAFF.

The chain uses TRBV9 and TRBJ1-2; D is unresolved. Trimming took 0 bases from V and 4 from J, leaving 7 bases between them. The CDR3 length is 13 residues. CDR1 and CDR2 (germline): SGDLS, YYNGEE. The DNA of the CDR3 is TGTGCCAGCAGCGTAGCTAGTCGCTATGGCTACACCTTC. Protein sequence: CASSVASRYGYTF.

The V gene is TRBV6-5, the J gene TRBJ2-5; D perhaps matches TRBD2 (6 bases). V lost 2 bases to trimming and J lost 4 bases, with 14 bases between them. This CDR3 contains 15 residues. From germline, CDR1 is MNHEY and CDR2 SVGAGI. The DNA for the CDR3 is TGTGCCAGCAGTTACGGAGGGGCCGCGGGAGAGACCCAGTACTTC. Protein: CASSYGGAAGETQYF.

The chain joins TRBV6-5 to TRBJ2-7; D is possibly TRBD1 (5 bases). Trimming left V 5 bases short and J 7 bases short, with 18 bases between. The CDR3 extends over 14 amino acids. The germline V gene encodes CDR1 MNHEY and CDR2 SVGAGI. The CDR3 DNA reads TGTGCCAGCAGTGACCGACAGTATACAATAGAGCAGTACTTC. This encodes CASSDRQYTIEQYF.

The chain carries TRBV6-5 and TRBJ2-1; D is unclear. This CDR3 is 15 amino acids long. The germline V and J ends were trimmed by 2 bases and 6 bases, with 14 bases remaining between them. CDR1 is MNHEY and CDR2 is SVGAGI in the germline V gene. For the CDR3, the DNA is TGTGCCAGCAGTTACGGAGCGATGGGTACCAATGAGCAGTTCTTC. Amino acid sequence: CASSYGAMGTNEQFF.

This rearrangement joins TRBV18 to TRBJ1-1, with TRBD1 matching 9 bases. Trimming at V came to 3 bases and at J to 1 base, leaving 3 bases not matched to a gene. CDR1 is KGHSH and CDR2 is LQKENI in the germline V gene. The CDR3 spans 15 residues. The CDR3 coding sequence is TGTGCCAGCTCACCGGGACAGGGACAGAACACTGAAGCTTTCTTT. This codes for CASSPGQGQNTEAFF. The whole variable domain, filled in from reference TRBV18 and TRBJ1-1, reads NAGVMQNPRHLVRRRGQEARLRCSPMKGHSHVYWYRQLPEEGLKFMVYLQKENIIDESGMPKERFSAEFPKEGPSILRIQQVVRGDSAAYFCASSPGQGQNTEAFFGQGTRLTVV.

This sequence joins TRBV11-3 and TRBJ2-1, with 12 bases fitting TRBD2. Unmatched junction bases numbered 7, after V lost 4 bases and J lost 9 bases. Germline CDR1 SGHNT, CDR2 YENEEA. CDR3 size: 15 residues. The CDR3 region is CASSSPSGGASEQFF. The DNA of the CDR3 is TGTGCCAGCAGCTCACCTAGCGGGGGGGCCTCTGAGCAGTTCTTC. The variable domain in full, with the rest retrieved from reference TRBV11-3 and TRBJ2-1, is EAGVVQSPRYKIIEKKQPVAFWCNPISGHNTLYWYLQNLGQGPELLIRYENEEAVDDSQLPKDRFSAERLKGVDSTLKIQPAELGDSAVYLCASSSPSGGASEQFFGPGTRLTVL.

This sequence joins TRBV7-9 and TRBJ2-1; the match to TRBD1 covers 7 bases. Germline CDR1 is SEHNR and CDR2 is FQNEAQ (reference sequence). Losses at the gene ends were 3 bases for V and 0 bases for J; bases not matched to a gene: 5. CDR3 length: 16 amino acids. For the CDR3, the DNA is TGTGCCAGCAGCTTGGACAGGCCGAGCTCCTACAATGAGCAGTTCTTC. Amino acids: CASSLDRPSSYNEQFF.

V usage is TRBV19 and J usage is TRBJ2-7; D perhaps matches TRBD1 (6 bases). The V end was cut by 6 bases, the J end by 5 bases, with 20 bases between. CDR3 length equals 15 residues. The germline V gene has CDR1 LNHDA and CDR2 SQIVND (reference sequence). The DNA of the CDR3 is TGTGCCAGTAGCCTAGACAGGTTGTTGATCCACGAGCAGTACTTC. Protein product: CASSLDRLLIHEQYF.

The chain has TRBV18 and TRBJ2-1, with D perhaps TRBD2 (5 bases). CDR1 is KGHSH and CDR2 is LQKENI in the germline V gene. CDR3 size: 15 residues. V was cut by 1 base and J by 14 bases, with 21 bases left in between. The CDR3 DNA follows: TGTGCCAGCTCACCACGGAAGGATGAAGGTCGGGAAAAGTTCTTC. It specifies CASSPRKDEGREKFF.

The chain couples TRBV15 to TRBJ1-2; D is undetermined. Germline CDR1 is LNHNV and CDR2 is YYDKDF (reference sequence). The germline V and J ends were trimmed by 2 bases and 6 bases, with 25 bases remaining between them. CDR3 length: 18 residues. This CDR3 reads CATSRKIGLYGLGDGYTF. The CDR3 DNA sequence: TGTGCCACCAGCAGAAAAATAGGACTTTATGGACTCGGAGATGGCTACACCTTC.

The chain combines TRBV5-6 with TRBJ1-5, with a possible D match to TRBD1 (6 bases). The CDR3 covers 14 residues. Germline CDR1 SGHDT, CDR2 YYEEEE. Trimming removed 3 bases at V and 6 bases at J, with 13 bases between. The CDR3 reads CASSSEPRGQPQHF. Here the CDR3 DNA reads TGTGCCAGCAGCTCAGAACCCAGGGGTCAGCCCCAGCATTTT. The variable domain in full, with the rest retrieved from reference TRBV5-6 and TRBJ1-5, is DAGVTQSPTHLIKTRGQQVTLRCSPKSGHDTVSWYQQALGQGPQFIFQYYEEEERQRGNFPDRFSGHQFPNYSSELNVNALLLGDSALYLCASSSEPRGQPQHFGDGTRLSIL.

In DNA, the CDR3 is TGTGCCAGCAGCGTAGACCCCGACAGGGCCTCTGGAAACACCATATATTTT. Translating gives CASSVDPDRASGNTIYF. The gene calls are TRBV9 and TRBJ1-3, with 7 bases that match TRBD1. This CDR3 has 17 amino acids. CDR1 SGDLS and CDR2 YYNGEE come from the germline V gene. The V segment lost 0 bases and the J segment 0 bases; nucleotides outside the gene matches: 6.

This clone was recorded only once. The rearrangement joins TRBV7-9 to TRBJ2-3; TRBD2 matches 13 bases. Looked up from germline, CDR1 is SEHNR and CDR2 is FQNEAQ (reference sequence). Trimming cost V 5 bases and J 9 bases; bases outside gene matches: 11. This CDR3 comprises 16 residues. The CDR3 DNA follows: TGTGCCAGCAGCCCTAACCGGGGACTAGCGGGGTTCACGCAGTATTTT. Encoded protein: CASSPNRGLAGFTQYF.

The V and J genes are TRBV6-5 and TRBJ1-4; a possible D gene is TRBD1 (6 bases). The V gene lost 3 bases and the J gene lost 3 bases, with 8 bases spanning the gap. In germline, CDR1 is MNHEY, CDR2 SVGAGI. The CDR3 length is 14 residues. CDR3 residues: CASSYGTPNEKLFF. The CDR3 nucleotides read TGTGCCAGCAGTTATGGGACACCTAATGAAAAACTGTTTTTT.